This T cell receptor (beta chain) originates from a study of blood T cell repertoires in COVID-19. Looking at the study overall: Acute-phase and convalescent COVID-19 samples originated in the United States, Italy and Spain. From T cells, B-cell-depleted T cells, or PBMCs came the material, which was cDNA or gDNA.

V gave up 2 bases and J gave up 7 bases, with 12 bases separating them. Germline V gene lookup returns CDR1 SGHTA and CDR2 FQGTGA. This CDR3 spans 13 amino acids. Patients of the Seattle cohort, enrolled during active infection, were followed longitudinally. Original analysis: Amplification with reference gene primers provided the estimates of nucleated cell counts. Produced via immunoSEQ multiplex PCR; TCRdb's table is partial and in-frame only. The V and J calls and the clone size are those of that table, but D and trimming were determined from the DNA. The table includes some 200,000 clones, 81% detected once.

The chain uses TRBV7-3 and TRBJ2-7; D is ambiguous. The sequence came from a woman aged 40 to 49 with COVID-19, enrolled during active disease. The sample taken for sequencing was peripheral blood. The CDR3 is CASSLAPVGEQYF. For the CDR3, the DNA is TGTGCCAGCAGCTTAGCCCCGGTCGGGGAGCAGTACTTC.